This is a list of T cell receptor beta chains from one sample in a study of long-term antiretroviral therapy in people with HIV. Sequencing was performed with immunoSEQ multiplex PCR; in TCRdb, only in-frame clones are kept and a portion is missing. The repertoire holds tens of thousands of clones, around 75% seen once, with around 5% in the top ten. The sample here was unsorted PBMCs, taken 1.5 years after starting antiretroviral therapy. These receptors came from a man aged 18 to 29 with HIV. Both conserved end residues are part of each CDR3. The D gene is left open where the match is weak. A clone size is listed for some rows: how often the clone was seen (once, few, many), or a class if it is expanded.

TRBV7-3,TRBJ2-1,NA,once,CASSTGANNEQFF,TGTGCCAGCAGTACGGGAGCTAACAATGAGCAGTTCTTC
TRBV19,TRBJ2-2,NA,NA,CASSNGVANTGELFF,TGTGCCAGTAGTAATGGGGTGGCGAACACCGGGGAGCTGTTTTTT
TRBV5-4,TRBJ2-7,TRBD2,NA,CASSLSPAGVGEQYF,TGTGCCAGCAGCCTGAGCCCAGCGGGAGTTGGCGAGCAGTACTTC
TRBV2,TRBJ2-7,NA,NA,CASSDYNYEQYF,TGTGCCAGCAGTGACTATAACTACGAGCAGTACTTC
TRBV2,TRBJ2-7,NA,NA,CASSYSGPYEQYF,TGTGCCAGCAGTTATAGCGGCCCATACGAGCAGTACTTC
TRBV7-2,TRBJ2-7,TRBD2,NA,CASSLGLAASYEQYF,TGTGCCAGCAGCTTAGGGCTAGCGGCCTCCTACGAGCAGTACTTC
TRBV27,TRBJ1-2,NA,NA,CASSSHGDYGYTF,TGTGCCAGCAGTTCGCACGGAGACTATGGCTACACCTTC
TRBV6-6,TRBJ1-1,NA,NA,CASSATGFAEAFF,TGTGCCAGCAGCGCAACAGGGTTCGCTGAAGCTTTCTTT
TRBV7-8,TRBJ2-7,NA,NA,CASSLAGGDTYEQYF,TGTGCCAGCAGCTTAGCGGGGGGAGATACCTACGAGCAGTACTTC
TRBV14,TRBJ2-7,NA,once,CASSRTSGLYHEQYF,TGTGCCAGCAGCCGTACATCCGGGTTATACCACGAGCAGTACTTC
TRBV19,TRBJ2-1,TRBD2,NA,CASSTPSRLAGGPGISYNEQFF,TGTGCCAGTAGTACCCCGTCGAGACTAGCGGGAGGGCCTGGGATCTCCTACAATGAGCAGTTCTTC
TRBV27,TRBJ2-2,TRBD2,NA,CASSLIGGRGTGELFF,TGTGCCAGCAGTTTAATCGGCGGGAGGGGCACCGGGGAGCTGTTTTTT
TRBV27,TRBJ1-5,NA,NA,CASLSEGVTTLSNQPQHF,TGTGCCAGCTTGTCTGAAGGTGTGACAACCCTTAGCAATCAGCCCCAGCATTTT
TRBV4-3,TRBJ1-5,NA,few,CASSQVIGSNQPQHF,TGCGCCAGCAGCCAAGTCATTGGTAGCAATCAGCCCCAGCATTTT
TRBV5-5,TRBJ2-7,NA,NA,CASSLGVRGGEYEQYF,TGTGCCAGCAGCTTGGGCGTTAGGGGGGGCGAATACGAGCAGTACTTC
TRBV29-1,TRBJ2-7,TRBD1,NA,CSARTGIYEQYF,TGCAGCGCGAGGACAGGGATATACGAGCAGTACTTC
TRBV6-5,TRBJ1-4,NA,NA,CASSYSLIGGDEKLFF,TGTGCCAGCAGTTACTCCTTGATCGGGGGGGATGAAAAACTGTTTTTT
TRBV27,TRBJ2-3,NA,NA,CASSYPPPFTDTQYF,TGTGCCAGCAGTTATCCTCCTCCGTTCACAGATACGCAGTATTTT
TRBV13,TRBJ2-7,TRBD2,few,CASSPGRLAGSYEQYF,TGTGCCAGCAGCCCAGGACGACTAGCGGGAAGCTACGAGCAGTACTTC
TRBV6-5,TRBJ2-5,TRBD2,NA,CASSYSVLAGVETQYF,TGTGCCAGCAGTTACTCGGTCCTAGCGGGAGTAGAGACCCAGTACTTC
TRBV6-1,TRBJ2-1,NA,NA,CASSGDRNNEQFF,TGTGCCAGCAGTGGAGACCGGAACAATGAGCAGTTCTTC
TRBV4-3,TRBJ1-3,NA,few,CASSQWYSGNTIYF,TGCGCCAGCAGCCAATGGTACTCTGGAAACACCATATATTTT
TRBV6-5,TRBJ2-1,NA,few,CASSVLGGRDEQFF,TGTGCCAGCAGTGTCCTGGGGGGCAGGGATGAGCAGTTCTTC
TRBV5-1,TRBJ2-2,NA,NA,CASKLGTGRDTGELFF,TGCGCCAGCAAGCTTGGAACAGGGAGGGACACCGGGGAGCTGTTTTTT
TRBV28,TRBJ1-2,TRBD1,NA,CASSLYGQGAEGFYGYTF,TGTGCCAGCAGTTTATATGGACAGGGGGCCGAGGGGTTCTATGGCTACACCTTC
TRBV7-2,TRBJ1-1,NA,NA,CASSYGIGLNTEAFF,TGTGCCAGCAGCTACGGTATCGGGCTAAACACTGAAGCTTTCTTT
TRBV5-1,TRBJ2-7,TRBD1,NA,CASSVLGTGSSYEQYF,TGCGCCAGCAGCGTCCTCGGGACAGGAAGCTCCTACGAGCAGTACTTC
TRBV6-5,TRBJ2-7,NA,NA,CASRQGYEQYF,TGTGCCAGCAGACAAGGCTACGAGCAGTACTTC
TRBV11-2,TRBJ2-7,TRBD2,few,CASSWGGPTYEQYF,TGTGCCAGCAGCTGGGGAGGGCCAACCTACGAGCAGTACTTC
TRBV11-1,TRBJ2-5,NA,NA,CASSLGGAGETQYF,TGTGCCAGCAGCTTGGGGGGGGCCGGGGAGACCCAGTACTTC
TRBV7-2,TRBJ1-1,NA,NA,CASRNQGLSTSTEAFF,TGTGCCAGCAGAAATCAGGGGCTTTCCACGTCCACTGAAGCTTTCTTT
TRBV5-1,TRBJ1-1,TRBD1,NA,CASSSGTGGMNTEAFF,TGCGCCAGCAGCTCCGGGACAGGGGGGATGAACACTGAAGCTTTCTTT
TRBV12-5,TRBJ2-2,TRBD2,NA,CASGLVQIPTSGRNTGELFF,TGTGCTAGTGGTTTGGTACAAATCCCCACTAGCGGTCGGAACACCGGGGAGCTGTTTTTT
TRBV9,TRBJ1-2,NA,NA,CASSVALGGSYGYTF,TGTGCCAGCAGCGTAGCACTTGGGGGGAGTTATGGCTACACCTTC
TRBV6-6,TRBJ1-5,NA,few,CASRENQPQHF,TGTGCCAGCAGGGAGAATCAGCCCCAGCATTTT
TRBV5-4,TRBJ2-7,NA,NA,CASSLTGFGEQYF,TGTGCCAGCAGCTTAACAGGGTTTGGCGAGCAGTACTTC
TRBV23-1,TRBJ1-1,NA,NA,CALPQNTEAFF,TGCGCCCTCCCCCAGAACACTGAAGCTTTCTTT
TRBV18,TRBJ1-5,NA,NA,CASSPPGAGSNQPQHF,TGTGCCAGCTCACCACCGGGGGCGGGGAGCAATCAGCCCCAGCATTTT
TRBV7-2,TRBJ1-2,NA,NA,CASSSYGGVNYGYTF,TGTGCCAGCAGCTCTTATGGGGGGGTTAACTATGGCTACACCTTC
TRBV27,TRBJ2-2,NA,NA,CASSASYPNTGELFF,TGTGCCAGCAGTGCCTCATACCCGAACACCGGGGAGCTGTTTTTT
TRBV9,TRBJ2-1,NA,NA,CASSVSGGGTEQFF,TGTGCCAGCAGCGTATCAGGAGGTGGAACGGAGCAGTTCTTC
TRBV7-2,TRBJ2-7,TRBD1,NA,CASSTGQETFYEQYF,TGTGCCAGCAGCACCGGACAGGAAACCTTCTACGAGCAGTACTTC
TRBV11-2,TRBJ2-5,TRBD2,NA,CASSWGGDGAETQYF,TGTGCCAGCAGCTGGGGGGGAGACGGGGCAGAGACCCAGTACTTC
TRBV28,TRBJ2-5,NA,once,CASSSSAQETQYF,TGTGCCAGCAGTAGTAGCGCCCAAGAGACCCAGTACTTC
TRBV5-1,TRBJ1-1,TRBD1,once,CASSLGQGETEAFF,TGCGCCAGCAGCTTGGGACAGGGTGAAACTGAAGCTTTCTTT
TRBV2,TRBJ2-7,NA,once,CASSVGTALEQYF,TGTGCCAGCAGTGTTGGGACTGCCCTGGAGCAGTACTTC
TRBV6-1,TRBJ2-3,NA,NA,CASVYGPFTDTQYF,TGTGCCAGCGTCTACGGACCATTTACAGATACGCAGTATTTT
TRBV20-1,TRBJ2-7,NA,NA,CSARLHYEQYF,TGCAGTGCTAGACTCCACTACGAGCAGTACTTC
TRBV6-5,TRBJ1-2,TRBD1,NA,CASSLRDSNYGYTF,TGTGCCAGCAGTCTACGGGACAGCAACTATGGCTACACCTTC
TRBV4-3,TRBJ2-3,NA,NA,CASSPQRISTDTQYF,TGCGCCAGCAGCCCCCAGAGGATTAGCACAGATACGCAGTATTTT
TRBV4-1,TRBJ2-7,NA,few,CASSQRKQAYEQYF,TGCGCCAGCAGTCAACGTAAACAAGCCTACGAGCAGTACTTC
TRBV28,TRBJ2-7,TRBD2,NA,CASKSGTSGTPTSYEQYF,TGTGCCAGTAAGTCCGGGACTAGCGGGACCCCAACATCCTACGAGCAGTACTTC
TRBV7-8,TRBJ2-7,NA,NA,CASSLGLGALEQYF,TGTGCCAGCAGCTTAGGACTAGGGGCCTTAGAGCAGTACTTC
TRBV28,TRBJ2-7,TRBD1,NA,CASNMPGQRYEQYF,TGTGCCAGCAATATGCCGGGACAGAGATACGAGCAGTACTTC
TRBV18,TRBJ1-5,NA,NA,CASSQGSNQPQHF,TGTGCCAGCTCCCAGGGGAGCAATCAGCCCCAGCATTTT
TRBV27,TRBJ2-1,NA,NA,CASSLPNNGIDEQFF,TGTGCCAGCAGTCTCCCCAACAACGGCATCGATGAGCAGTTCTTC
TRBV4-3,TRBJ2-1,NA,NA,CASSQAGREQFF,TGCGCCAGCAGCCAAGCCGGAAGGGAGCAGTTCTTC
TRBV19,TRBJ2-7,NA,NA,CASSIDSGLLREQYF,TGTGCCAGTAGTATAGACTCGGGCCTATTACGGGAGCAGTACTTC
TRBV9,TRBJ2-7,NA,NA,CASSVEPTSYEQYF,TGTGCCAGCAGCGTAGAACCCACATCCTACGAGCAGTACTTC
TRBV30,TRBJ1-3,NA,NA,CAWLPRGRGNTIYF,TGTGCCTGGCTCCCGCGGGGCCGTGGAAACACCATATATTTT